One and the same sample provided the 8 T cell receptor beta chains below, sequenced in a study of blood T cell repertoires in COVID-19. Clones were sequenced by immunoSEQ multiplex PCR, and TCRdb holds only the in-frame ones, with some missing. The sample carries 150,000 to 200,000 clones, around 80% recorded once. Source material: peripheral blood. The receptors were sampled from a man aged 50 to 60 who had recovered from COVID-19.

This sequence joins TRBV5-1 and TRBJ2-5; 8 positions match TRBD1. CDR3 length equals 14 residues. CDR1 and CDR2 from the germline V gene are SGHRS and YFSETQ. With 5 bases clipped from V and 2 bases from J, the junction kept 5 bases outside the gene matches. The CDR3, as DNA: TGCGCCAGCAGTCAACGACAGGGGCAAGAGACCCAGTACTTC. Amino acids: CASSQRQGQETQYF.

The V call is TRBV25-1, the J call TRBJ2-7; D may be TRBD1 (5 bases). Germline loops: CDR1 MGHDK, CDR2 SYGVNS. The germline V and J ends were trimmed by 2 bases and 0 bases, with 14 bases remaining between them. This CDR3 spans 16 amino acids. DNA of the CDR3: TGTGCCAGCAGTGAAAGTCCTGACAGTTTCTCCTACGAGCAGTACTTC. This encodes CASSESPDSFSYEQYF.

This clone came up once. V is TRBV12-5 and J is TRBJ2-4; 7 bases match TRBD2. Germline V CDR1 and CDR2: LGHNT, FRNRAP. This CDR3 spans 20 amino acids. The J segment lost 1 base and the V segment lost 0 bases, leaving 15 bases of the junction unmatched. The CDR3 reads CASGLVWGSGEGRAKNIQYF. CDR3 in DNA: TGTGCTAGTGGTTTGGTATGGGGATCTGGGGAGGGAAGGGCCAAAAACATTCAGTACTTC.

The chain is built from TRBV5-8 and TRBJ2-1, with 14 positions matching TRBD2. CDR1 and CDR2 from the germline V gene are SGHTS and YDEGEE. The CDR3 runs to 15 residues. Trimming at V came to 9 bases and at J to 8 bases, leaving 10 bases not matched to a gene. CDR3: CATLAKGLAGDEQFF. CDR3 DNA: TGTGCCACCCTCGCAAAGGGACTAGCGGGAGATGAGCAGTTCTTC.

This clone showed up just a few times. The V gene is TRBV4-3, the J gene TRBJ2-3; maybe TRBD2 (6 bases). The CDR3 runs 17 residues. CDR1 is LGHNA, CDR2 YSLEER, per germline. Trimming stripped 2 bases from V and 0 bases from J, with 15 bases between. The CDR3 DNA reads as TGCGCCAGCAGCCAAAGACTAGTCGGGTCTAGCACAGATACGCAGTATTTT. Protein sequence: CASSQRLVGSSTDTQYF.

The CDR3 DNA follows: TGTGCCAGCAGTAGGGACTTCGGGAAGGGGACCCAGTACTTC. Amino acids: CASSRDFGKGTQYF. The V call is TRBV6-5, the J call TRBJ2-5, with D perhaps TRBD2 (6 bases). The CDR3 extends over 14 amino acids. V was trimmed by 5 bases and J by 7 bases, leaving 17 bases between them. Germline V gives CDR1 MNHEY, CDR2 SVGAGI.

This chain uses TRBV10-1 with TRBJ2-7; TRBD2 is a possible D gene (5 bases). Germline loops: CDR1 WNHNN, CDR2 SYGVQD (reference sequence). Trimming removed 6 bases at V and 13 bases at J, with 10 bases between. CDR3 size: 9 residues. CDR3 coding DNA: TGCGCCAGCAGGGGAGACCTTTACTTC. Its translation is CASRGDLYF.

The chain links TRBV6-2 or TRBV6-3 to TRBJ2-2; TRBD2 matches at 9 bases. V lost 4 bases, J lost 5 bases, and 11 bases stayed unmatched. Per germline, CDR1 MNHEY and CDR2 SVGEGT. The CDR3 spans 17 residues. CDR3 bases: TGTGCCAGCAGTTCACTTGGAAGTAGCGGGAGAACCGGGGAGCTGTTTTTT. This encodes CASSSLGSSGRTGELFF.